This T cell receptor beta chain stems from a study of blood T cell repertoires in COVID-19. In the study overall: Donors in the United States, Italy and Spain gave samples during acute or convalescent COVID-19. PBMCs, B-cell-depleted T cells, or T cells provided the cDNA or gDNA that made up the material.

Recruited during active infection, patients (from Seattle) were subsequently followed longitudinally. Between the trimmed V and J ends, which lost 4 bases and 5 bases, there was a span of 8 bases. The germline CDR1 and CDR2 sequences are MNHNY and SVGAGI (reference sequence). CDR3 length equals 13 residues. In the study's own analysis: Reference gene primers were amplified, and this amplification served to estimate nucleated cell counts. Using immunoSEQ multiplex PCR, the repertoire was profiled, and TCRdb retains in-frame clones only, with some absent. V and J calls and clone size come straight from that table; D and trimming were deduced from the DNA. The sample shows 250,000 or so clones, nearly 90% of them seen only once.

Sequenced input: peripheral blood. This sequence originates from a woman in her sixties or seventies with COVID-19, enrolled during active disease. This chain joins TRBV6-6 and TRBJ1-4, with D perhaps TRBD1 (5 bases). The CDR3 sequence is CASSSSGNEKLFF. CDR3 in DNA: TGTGCCAGCAGTTCTTCAGGGAATGAAAAACTGTTTTTT.